Below are 18 T cell receptor beta chains sequenced from a single sample in a study of early T cells in non-severe SARS-CoV-2 infection. TCRdb itself ran the 5' RACE reads through MiXCR, one entry per CDR3 protein. Among approximately 79,000 distinct CDR3 sequences listed, around 13% were seen once. Sequenced material: whole blood. The receptors were sampled from an adult who was a healthcare worker with PCR-confirmed SARS-CoV-2 infection or an uninfected control (not recorded which).

The table lists this clonotype with many counts. This sequence joins TRBV20-1 and TRBJ2-3, with 9 bases that match TRBD2. Looked up from germline, CDR1 is DFQATT and CDR2 is SNEGSKA (reference sequence). The CDR3 has 15 residues. With 5 bases clipped from V and 2 bases from J, the junction kept 8 bases outside the gene matches. The CDR3 is CSAPGLAGFTDTQYF. In nucleotides, the CDR3 is TGCAGTGCTCCGGGTCTAGCGGGATTCACAGATACGCAGTATTTT.

Many counts were recorded for this clonotype. The J gene is TRBJ2-3, the V gene TRBV24-1, with D tentatively TRBD2 (5 bases). Germline V gives CDR1 KGHDR, CDR2 SFDVKD. V lost 9 bases and J lost 5, with 20 bases in between. This CDR3 is 15 amino acids long. In nucleotides, the CDR3 is TGTGCCACCCAACAGACATTCGCGGCGGGAGATACGCAGTATTTT. Protein product: CATQQTFAAGDTQYF.

This clonotype turned up a few times. This chain joins TRBV4-2 and TRBJ2-5, with D uncertain. CDR3 length equals 14 residues. V shed 0 bases and J shed 4 bases, with 9 bases lying between them. Germline CDR1 and CDR2: LGHNA and YNFKEQ. The CDR3 protein is CASSQDRMTETQYF. CDR3 coding DNA: TGTGCCAGCAGCCAAGACAGGATGACAGAGACCCAGTACTTC.

This clonotype was seen ten or more times. The chain couples TRBV11-2 to TRBJ2-7, with a tentative D call TRBD2 (5 bases). Germline V gene lookup returns CDR1 SGHAT and CDR2 FQNNGV. The CDR3 loop spans 15 amino acids. V lost 1 base, J lost 5 bases, and 15 bases lay in between. The CDR3 loop is CASSLASGIWDEQYF. DNA for the CDR3: TGTGCCAGCAGCTTAGCGTCCGGGATCTGGGACGAGCAGTACTTC. The full variable domain, rest sourced from reference TRBV11-2 and TRBJ2-7, is EAGVAQSPRYKIIEKRQSVAFWCNPISGHATLYWYQQILGQGPKLLIQFQNNGVVDDSQLPKDRFSAERLKGVDSTLKIQPAKLEDSAVYLCASSLASGIWDEQYFGPGTRLTVT.

This clonotype was recorded at least ten times. The chain uses TRBV6-2 or TRBV6-3 and TRBJ1-2, with D uncertain. Germline CDR1 MNHEY, CDR2 SVGEGT. This CDR3 is 13 amino acids long. Trimming removed 4 bases at V and 7 bases at J, with 13 bases between. The CDR3 protein is CASSSRWYLGYTF. The CDR3 nucleotides read TGTGCCAGCAGTTCCCGTTGGTACCTTGGCTACACCTTC.

The chain recombines TRBV13 with TRBJ1-1, with a possible D match to TRBD1 (6 bases). This CDR3 has 16 amino acids. The germline V gene encodes CDR1 PRHDT and CDR2 FYEKMQ (reference sequence). Trimming shortened V by 3 bases and J by 0 bases, and 14 bases separated the two germline ends. CDR3 in amino acids: CASSFRSRGLNTEAFF. The CDR3 nucleotides read TGTGCCAGCAGCTTCCGATCCAGGGGATTGAACACTGAAGCTTTCTTT.

This clonotype was seen many times. This rearrangement joins TRBV6-2 or TRBV6-3 to TRBJ2-1; 9 bases fit TRBD1. V gave up 2 bases and J gave up 3 bases; unmatched junction bases: 2. From germline, CDR1 is MNHEY and CDR2 SVGEGT. The length of the CDR3 is 15 residues. Written as DNA, the CDR3 is TGTGCCAGCAGTTACGGGACAGGGTTCTACAATGAGCAGTTCTTC. Protein sequence: CASSYGTGFYNEQFF.

V is TRBV6-2 or TRBV6-3 and J is TRBJ2-6; 9 bases align to TRBD1. Per germline, CDR1 MNHEY and CDR2 SVGEGT. With V trimmed by 6 bases and J by 0 bases, 3 bases remained unmatched. The CDR3 spans 16 residues. The chain's CDR3 is CASRRGQGSGANVLTF. The CDR3, as DNA: TGTGCCAGCAGACGGGGACAGGGCTCTGGGGCCAACGTCCTGACTTTC.

For this clonotype: One base away lies a much larger clone, so this may be a sequencing read error. This chain uses TRBV10-1 with TRBJ2-7; 9 bases line up with TRBD1. The CDR3 extends over 14 amino acids. Trimming cost V 6 bases and J 6 bases; bases outside gene matches: 9. CDR1 WNHNN and CDR2 SYGVQD come from the germline V gene (reference sequence). CDR3: CASSAGTGFCEQYF. DNA of the CDR3: TGCGCCAGCAGCGCCGGGACAGGGTTCTGCGAGCAGTACTTC.

The table lists this clonotype with many counts. The rearrangement links TRBV28 to TRBJ2-3, with 7 bases matching TRBD1. Trimming removed 3 bases from V and 2 bases from J; junction bases left unmatched: 5. The length of the CDR3 is 15 residues. Germline-derived CDR1 and CDR2 are MDHEN and SYDVKM. In DNA form, the CDR3 reads TGTGCCAGCAGTTTGTCAGGGGGATCCACAGATACGCAGTATTTT. Translated: CASSLSGGSTDTQYF.

This clonotype was counted a few times. The chain joins TRBV28 to TRBJ1-1, with 8 bases matching TRBD1. The CDR3 loop spans 13 amino acids. Germline CDR1 is MDHEN and CDR2 is SYDVKM. The V and J ends lost 7 bases and 4 bases, in that order; junction bases with no gene match: 5. The CDR3 sequence is CASTSTGATEAFF. For the CDR3, the DNA is TGTGCCAGCACATCGACAGGGGCCACTGAAGCTTTCTTT.

This clonotype was picked up many times. The chain links TRBV12-5 to TRBJ2-2; TRBD1 is a possible D gene (6 bases). Trimming left V 1 base short and J 3 bases short, with 12 bases between. The length of the CDR3 is 16 residues. The germline gives CDR1 LGHNT, CDR2 FRNRAP. CDR3 sequence reads: CASGLERGSDTGELFF. The CDR3 DNA reads as TGTGCTAGTGGTTTGGAAAGGGGGAGCGACACCGGGGAGCTGTTTTTT. Variable domain in full (rest from reference TRBV12-5 and TRBJ2-2): DARVTQTPRHKVTEMGQEVTMRCQPILGHNTVFWYRQTMMQGLELLAYFRNRAPLDDSGMPKDRFSAEMPDATLATLKIQPSEPRDSAVYFCASGLERGSDTGELFFGEGSRLTVL.

This clonotype came up a few times. The chain has TRBV28 and TRBJ1-1, with D maybe TRBD1 (5 bases). Trimming left V 6 bases short and J 8 bases short, with 16 bases between. This CDR3 has 13 residues. Germline-derived CDR1 and CDR2 are MDHEN and SYDVKM. CDR3 in amino acids: CASSTGTWGEAFF. The CDR3 bases are TGTGCCAGCAGCACCGGGACCTGGGGAGAAGCTTTCTTT.

The J gene is TRBJ2-7, the V gene TRBV30, with 7 positions matching TRBD2. J lost 4 bases, V lost 0 bases, and 6 bases had no gene match. Per the germline V gene, CDR1 is GTSNPN and CDR2 is SVGIG (reference sequence). The CDR3 is made up of 14 amino acids. CDR3 protein: CAWSVGGSGYEQYF. The CDR3 DNA sequence: TGTGCCTGGAGTGTAGGCGGGAGTGGTTACGAGCAGTACTTC.

This sequence joins TRBV6-1 and TRBJ1-2, with D possibly matching TRBD1 (6 bases). The CDR3 runs 17 residues. Germline CDR1 MNHNS, CDR2 SASEGT. The V and J ends lost 0 bases and 0 bases respectively, with 14 bases between them. The CDR3 sequence is CASSEAADSYSNYGYTF. The CDR3 DNA sequence: TGTGCCAGCAGTGAAGCGGCGGACAGCTACTCTAACTATGGCTACACCTTC.

This clonotype has a handful of counts. The chain carries TRBV29-1 and TRBJ2-3; the D gene is possibly TRBD1 (6 bases). This CDR3 is built from 15 residues. CDR1 SQVTM and CDR2 ANQGSEA come from the germline V gene. V was pared by 4 bases and J by 0 bases, with 14 bases between. CDR3 region: CSVGQQGLSTDTQYF. DNA of the CDR3: TGCAGCGTTGGCCAACAGGGTTTGAGCACAGATACGCAGTATTTT.

CDR3 in amino acids: CSAKEGVIEQYF. Written as DNA, the CDR3 is TGCAGTGCTAAAGAGGGAGTCATCGAGCAGTACTTC. V gene TRBV20-1 combines with J gene TRBJ2-7; D is perhaps TRBD2 (5 bases). Germline V gives CDR1 DFQATT, CDR2 SNEGSKA (reference sequence). Trimming shortened V by 4 bases and J by 6 bases, and 13 bases separated the two germline ends. CDR3 length equals 12 residues.

This sequence joins TRBV6-6 and TRBJ2-7; TRBD1 matches at 7 bases. Germline values: CDR1 MNHNY, CDR2 SVGAGI (reference sequence). The CDR3 runs to 15 residues. Trimming took 7 bases from V and 0 from J; bases not matched to a gene: 9. In DNA, the CDR3 is TGTGCCAGCAACCTAAGGGGGCCCTCCTCCTACGAGCAGTACTTC. It codes for CASNLRGPSSYEQYF.